What follows describes a single T cell receptor beta chain. Its target is unknown. During its preparation, the TCRbeta library received unique molecular identifiers. TCRdb passed the PCR reads through MiXCR, listing each CDR3 protein once. This sample carries tens of thousands of distinct CDR3 sequences, around a sixth of them seen once, and the ten largest clones take approximately 51%. The data were obtained in a study of T-cell reconstitution after alpha-beta-depleted transplantation in children. Study-level findings and limits: The main origin of T-cell counts and diversity one year after transplant was newly produced T cells. Elevated TCRbeta diversity at day 60 was traced, in some patients, to surviving recipient T cells and thymic progenitors. Several hundred expanded graft clones reportedly supplied alpha-beta T cells about two months after transplant.

V dropped 11 bases and J dropped 3 bases, with 29 bases sitting between them. This CDR3 has 17 residues. The germline CDR1 and CDR2 sequences are SNHLY and FYNNEI. This sequence joins TRBV2 and TRBJ2-7; D might be TRBD2 (9 bases). This clonotype was sampled from a male patient between 2 and 10 years old who had a stem cell transplant for acute lymphoblastic leukemia, so the T cells may come from the graft donor. This specimen was PBMCs, mostly from graft donor cells, taken 360 days after TCRalphabeta/CD19-depleted stem cell transplant. The CDR3 DNA sequence: TGTGCCTTCAGTGGACAGGGACTAGCCTCCAGTCGCTACGAGCAGTACTTC. The encoded protein is CAFSGQGLASSRYEQYF.